This T cell receptor beta chain was documented in a study of cytomegalovirus exposure and HLA in healthy donors. Study at large: The 120 or so validation repertoires were produced on the same platform as the 670 or so repertoires of the first cohort. This was reported in a later analysis.

Comment on this clone: Its antigen is undetermined.

General study results and limits: Diagnosis of cytomegalovirus status made by the classifier reportedly showed high specificity and sensitivity. The study designated roughly 150 TCR beta chains cytomegalovirus-associated.

Sequenced by immunoSEQ multiplex PCR; TCRdb stores in-frame clones only, minus some. The sample has some 200,000 clones, 84% seen once. V lost 5 bases, J lost 3 bases, and 9 bases stayed unmatched. This CDR3 region has 15 residues. Germline V CDR1 and CDR2: MDHEN, SYDVKM. What was sequenced was PBMCs. The chain has TRBV28 and TRBJ1-1; 7 bases line up with TRBD1. This TCR derives from a woman aged 30 to 39 in good health and CMV-seropositive. The CDR3 DNA reads TGTGCCAGCAGTCTCCTTCAGGGGGTCCACACTGAAGCTTTCTTT. Its protein product is CASSLLQGVHTEAFF.